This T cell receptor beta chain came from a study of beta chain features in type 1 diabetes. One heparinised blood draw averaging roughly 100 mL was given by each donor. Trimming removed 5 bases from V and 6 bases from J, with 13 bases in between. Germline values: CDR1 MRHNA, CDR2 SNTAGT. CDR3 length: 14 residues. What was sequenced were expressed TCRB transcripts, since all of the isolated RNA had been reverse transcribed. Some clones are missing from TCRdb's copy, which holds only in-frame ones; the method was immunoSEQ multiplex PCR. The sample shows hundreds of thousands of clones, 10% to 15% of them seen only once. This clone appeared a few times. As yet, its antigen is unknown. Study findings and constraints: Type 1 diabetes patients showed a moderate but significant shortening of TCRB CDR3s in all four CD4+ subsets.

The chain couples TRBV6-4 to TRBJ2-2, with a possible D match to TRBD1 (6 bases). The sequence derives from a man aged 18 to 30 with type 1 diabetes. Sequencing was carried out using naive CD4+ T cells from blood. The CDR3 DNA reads TGTGCCAGCAGTACCGGACAGACGTCCGGGGAGCTGTTTTTT. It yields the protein CASSTGQTSGELFF.